Below are 2 T cell receptor beta chains sequenced from a single sample in a study of T-cell memory formation after mild COVID-19. TCRdb recomputed calls from the 5' RACE reads with MiXCR, one row per CDR3 protein. The table has more than 150,000 distinct CDR3 sequences, approximately 17% seen once; the top ten hold about 4%. Sequenced: PBMCs or a T cell subset sorted from them (not recorded which). These receptors were collected from a man aged 18 to 35 who had mild COVID-19 (a few samples of this study predate the infection). Cell type and time point are not known.

The J gene is TRBJ2-5, the V gene TRBV5-1; the D call may be TRBD1 or TRBD2 (5 bases each). The CDR3 sequence is 15 residues long. V was shortened by 0 bases and J by 2 bases, with 11 bases between the two germline ends. Germline-derived CDR1 and CDR2 are SGHRS and YFSETQ. The chain's CDR3 is CASSLGGGVQETQYF. As DNA, the CDR3 is TGCGCCAGCAGCTTGGGTGGGGGAGTACAAGAGACCCAGTACTTC.

The V gene is TRBV10-3, the J gene TRBJ2-7; possible D gene TRBD2, 6 bases. Trimming cost V 4 bases and J 0 bases, with 10 bases left between them. Looked up from germline, CDR1 is ENHRY and CDR2 is SYGVKD. CDR3 length equals 14 residues. The CDR3 loop reads CAISGQEGSYEQYV. CDR3 sequence (DNA): TGTGCCATCAGTGGGCAGGAGGGCTCCTACGAGCAGTACGTC.